A single sample gave rise to the 18 T cell receptor beta chains below, sequenced in a study of CD8 T cells in ankylosing spondylitis. Using its own MiXCR run on the 5' RACE reads, TCRdb lists one record per CDR3 protein. Here the sample spans some 25,000 distinct CDR3 sequences, around 2.5% being singletons. Material: blood, either unsorted or a sorted T cell fraction (not recorded which). The receptors here all came from a female donor with ankylosing spondylitis or in good health (not recorded which).

This clonotype came up many times. The chain combines TRBV9 with TRBJ1-6; D possibly corresponds to TRBD1 (5 bases). The CDR3 length is 16 residues. The germline CDR1 and CDR2 sequences are SGDLS and YYNGEE. V was cut by 3 bases and J by 3 bases, with 13 bases left in between. The CDR3 spells CASSAQLGGYNSPLHF. CDR3 in DNA: TGTGCCAGCAGCGCCCAACTGGGGGGCTATAATTCACCCCTCCACTTT.

Only a few counts were recorded for this clonotype. V is TRBV9 and J is TRBJ1-1; 9 bases map to TRBD1. Germline CDR1 and CDR2: SGDLS and YYNGEE. After removal of 2 bases from V and 2 bases from J, the junction contained 7 bases not matched to a gene. The CDR3 totals 16 residues. The CDR3 spells CASSVLPGQGNTEAFF. CDR3 coding DNA: TGTGCCAGCAGCGTGTTACCGGGACAGGGTAACACTGAAGCTTTCTTT.

This clonotype came up many times. This chain links TRBV9 with TRBJ2-3; 12 bases map to TRBD1. Per germline, CDR1 SGDLS and CDR2 YYNGEE. This CDR3 has 17 amino acids. With V trimmed by 4 bases and J by 3 bases, 9 bases remained unmatched. CDR3 region: CASSRLGTGGQTDTQYF. CDR3 nucleotides: TGTGCCAGCAGCCGACTTGGGACAGGGGGCCAAACAGATACGCAGTATTTT. The full variable domain, with the rest looked up from reference TRBV9 and TRBJ2-3, is DSGVTQTPKHLITATGQRVTLRCSPRSGDLSVYWYQQSLDQGLQFLIQYYNGEERAKGNILERFSAQQFPDLHSELNLSSLELGDSALYFCASSRLGTGGQTDTQYFGPGTRLTVL.

Ten or more counts support this clonotype. V gene TRBV9 combines with J gene TRBJ2-5; 8 positions match TRBD1. Germline V lookup: CDR1 SGDLS, CDR2 YYNGEE. The CDR3 is 14 residues long. J gave up 1 base and V 4 bases, and 3 bases lay outside the gene matches. The CDR3 region is CASSPQGAQETQYF. The CDR3 DNA follows: TGTGCCAGCAGCCCCCAGGGGGCCCAAGAGACCCAGTACTTC.

This clonotype was seen repeatedly, ten times or more. This chain links TRBV9 with TRBJ2-1; D assignment may be TRBD1 or TRBD2 (6 bases each). Germline V CDR1 and CDR2: SGDLS, YYNGEE. This CDR3 is built from 16 residues. Trimming removed 4 bases at V and 6 bases at J, with 20 bases between. CDR3 region: CASSPYQRGVGNEQFF. Written as DNA, the CDR3 is TGTGCCAGCAGCCCCTATCAGAGGGGGGTGGGCAATGAGCAGTTCTTC.

This clonotype was seen at least ten times. The chain has TRBV9 and TRBJ1-1; 7 bases match TRBD1. V shed 4 bases, J shed 0 bases, and the junction held 9 bases outside the gene matches. This CDR3 is built from 16 residues. From germline, CDR1 is SGDLS and CDR2 YYNGEE. The CDR3 nucleotides are TGTGCCAGCAGCATCTCGTCCGGGACAGTGAACACTGAAGCTTTCTTT. Its protein product is CASSISSGTVNTEAFF.

This clonotype was seen at least ten times. The V gene is TRBV9, the J gene TRBJ2-3, with 9 nucleotides matching TRBD1. V gave up 2 bases and J gave up 2 bases; unmatched junction bases: 6. Germline CDR1 is SGDLS and CDR2 is YYNGEE. The length of the CDR3 is 16 residues. CDR3 in amino acids: CASSVWTGAFTDTQYF. CDR3 nucleotides: TGTGCCAGCAGCGTCTGGACAGGGGCCTTCACAGATACGCAGTATTTT.

This clonotype was observed at least ten times. In DNA form, the CDR3 reads TGTGCCAGCAGCGTTAGCGGAGCGGGGGCCCAAGAGACCCAGTACTTC. It yields the protein CASSVSGAGAQETQYF. This chain uses TRBV9 with TRBJ2-5; TRBD2 matches at 8 bases. Germline V gene lookup returns CDR1 SGDLS and CDR2 YYNGEE. The CDR3 loop spans 16 amino acids. V gave up 2 bases and J gave up 1 base; unmatched junction bases: 7.

Worth noting for this clonotype: Possible read error: a much larger clone is one base away. The chain recombines TRBV9 with TRBJ2-2; the D call may be TRBD1 or TRBD2 (5 bases each). This CDR3 region has 17 residues. CDR1 and CDR2 from the germline V gene are SGDLS and YYNGEE. The CDR3 spells CASSVNPQVSGVGDLFF. The CDR3 DNA is TGTGCCAGCAGCGTAAATCCCCAGGTCTCTGGGGTCGGGGACCTGTTTTTT.

This clonotype was seen repeatedly, ten times or more. The chain carries TRBV9 and TRBJ1-1; D remains unclear. Germline V gene data show CDR1 as SGDLS and CDR2 as YYNGEE. V was pared by 2 bases and J by 1 base, with 12 bases between. The CDR3 runs 15 residues. The CDR3 bases are TGTGCCAGCAGCGTTAGTGGAGGTGGGAACACTGAAGCTTTCTTT. This gives the protein CASSVSGGGNTEAFF.

This clonotype was detected ten times or more. The CDR3 DNA reads TGTGCCAGCAGCGTCCTGGGGGCACCCAACCAAGAGACCCAGTACTTC. Protein sequence: CASSVLGAPNQETQYF. This chain connects TRBV9 to TRBJ2-5, with D possibly TRBD1 on 6 matching bases. The CDR3 runs to 16 residues. Per germline, CDR1 SGDLS and CDR2 YYNGEE. Trimming pared 2 bases from V and 0 bases from J, leaving 14 bases between.

At least ten counts were recorded for this clonotype. This chain uses TRBV9 with TRBJ2-7; 7 bases map to TRBD2. The CDR3 length is 15 residues. The V gene's germline CDR1 is SGDLS and CDR2 YYNGEE. V shed 0 bases, J shed 3 bases, and the junction held 6 bases outside the gene matches. The CDR3 sequence: CASSVGSSGFYEQYF. The CDR3, as DNA: TGTGCCAGCAGCGTAGGGAGTAGCGGGTTCTACGAGCAGTACTTC.

This clonotype was observed at least ten times. The rearrangement links TRBV9 to TRBJ2-1; D tentatively reads TRBD1 or TRBD2 (5 bases each). Germline CDR1 reads SGDLS; CDR2 reads YYNGEE. The CDR3 covers 15 residues. Between the trimmed V and J ends, which lost 0 bases and 5 bases, there was a span of 12 bases. CDR3 DNA sequence: TGTGCCAGCAGCGTAGTCGTAGGGACCAACAATGAGCAGTTCTTC. Translation: CASSVVVGTNNEQFF. The entire variable domain, with the rest obtained from reference TRBV9 and TRBJ2-1, is as follows: DSGVTQTPKHLITATGQRVTLRCSPRSGDLSVYWYQQSLDQGLQFLIQYYNGEERAKGNILERFSAQQFPDLHSELNLSSLELGDSALYFCASSVVVGTNNEQFFGPGTRLTVL.

This clonotype was seen ten or more times. The V gene is TRBV9, the J gene TRBJ2-1; D is unresolved. The ends were cut back, 4 bases at V and 7 bases at J, with 18 bases in the middle. Germline lookup yields CDR1 SGDLS and CDR2 YYNGEE. The CDR3 has 15 residues. For the CDR3, the DNA is TGTGCCAGCAGCCCGAGCCCCAGTTCCTCTAATGAGCAGTTCTTC. Encoded protein: CASSPSPSSSNEQFF.

This clonotype was detected ten times or more. CDR3 sequence reads: CASATMVSTEAFF. CDR3 in DNA: TGTGCCAGCGCGACGATGGTGAGCACTGAAGCTTTCTTT. This chain uses TRBV9 with TRBJ1-1; D gene ambiguous. V was pared by 7 bases and J by 4 bases, with 14 bases between. Germline CDR1 is SGDLS and CDR2 is YYNGEE. The CDR3 has 13 residues.

This clonotype appeared many times. The gene calls are TRBV9 and TRBJ1-5; possible D gene TRBD1, 5 bases. V dropped 2 bases and J dropped 3 bases, with 6 bases sitting between them. The CDR3 is 13 amino acids. Looked up from germline, CDR1 is SGDLS and CDR2 is YYNGEE. The chain's CDR3 is CASSVRDNQPQHF. The CDR3 DNA is TGTGCCAGCAGCGTCAGGGACAATCAGCCCCAGCATTTT.

This clonotype was seen repeatedly, ten times or more. The chain employs TRBV9 and TRBJ2-1, with D unresolved. Germline-derived CDR1 and CDR2 are SGDLS and YYNGEE. The V end was cut by 0 bases, the J end by 0 bases, with 10 bases between. The CDR3 loop spans 16 amino acids. DNA of the CDR3: TGTGCCAGCAGCGTAGAGGCCGCTTCCTCCTACAATGAGCAGTTCTTC. This translates into CASSVEAASSYNEQFF.

This clonotype is medium-sized (0.01 to 0.1%) in the sample. The chain's CDR3 is CASSVGRLAGGNQETQYF. The CDR3 DNA reads as TGTGCCAGCAGCGTAGGGAGGCTAGCGGGAGGGAACCAAGAGACCCAGTACTTC. The chain couples TRBV9 to TRBJ2-5; TRBD2 agrees at 12 bases. The V gene's germline CDR1 is SGDLS and CDR2 YYNGEE. The CDR3 spans 18 residues. V shed 0 bases, J shed 0 bases, and the junction held 6 bases outside the gene matches. The variable domain in full, with the rest retrieved from reference TRBV9 and TRBJ2-5, is DSGVTQTPKHLITATGQRVTLRCSPRSGDLSVYWYQQSLDQGLQFLIQYYNGEERAKGNILERFSAQQFPDLHSELNLSSLELGDSALYFCASSVGRLAGGNQETQYFGPGTRLLVL.